The 23 T cell receptor beta chains listed next were all sequenced from one sample in a study of metastatic and nonmetastatic thyroid tumors. Thyroid surgery took place with no prior treatment in any patient. TCRdb recomputed clones from the PCR reads via MiXCR. This sample has fewer than 25,000 clones, with about 20% found just once. The sequenced sample was blood. The receptors derive from a female donor with papillary thyroid cancer or a benign thyroid nodule (not recorded which). Some clones in this sample may be carry-over from other donors' samples.

Ten or more counts support this clone. The genes are TRBV9 and TRBJ2-3; D not certain. Per germline, CDR1 SGDLS and CDR2 YYNGEE. Trimming cost V 0 bases and J 2 bases, with 19 bases left between them. CDR3 length: 18 amino acids. CDR3: CASSVASNQAKTTDTQYF. The CDR3 coding sequence is TGTGCCAGCAGCGTAGCTTCTAACCAAGCTAAAACCACAGATACGCAGTATTTT.

This clone was counted many times. This chain links TRBV5-1 with TRBJ2-1, with D possibly matching TRBD2 (6 bases). Germline-derived CDR1 and CDR2 are SGHRS and YFSETQ. Trimming stripped 4 bases from V and 1 base from J, with 12 bases between. This CDR3 comprises 15 residues. CDR3 residues: CASSPGTQSYNEQFF. The CDR3, as DNA: TGCGCCAGCAGCCCCGGGACTCAATCCTACAATGAGCAGTTCTTC.

This clone came up many times. This rearrangement joins TRBV7-9 to TRBJ1-5; no definite D call. The V gene's germline CDR1 is SEHNR and CDR2 FQNEAQ (reference sequence). The V end was cut by 1 base, the J end by 9 bases, with 10 bases between. This CDR3 has 13 residues. This CDR3 reads CASSLDQSTPQHF. CDR3 nucleotide sequence: TGTGCCAGCAGCTTAGATCAATCTACGCCCCAGCATTTT.

This clone was seen ten or more times. The chain has TRBV7-9 and TRBJ1-2; 9 positions match TRBD1. Germline CDR1 is SEHNR and CDR2 is FQNEAQ (reference sequence). The CDR3 has 13 amino acids. V was pared by 3 bases and J by 8 bases, with 4 bases of the junction left unmatched. CDR3 in amino acids: CASSFRTGEGYTF. The DNA for the CDR3 is TGTGCCAGCAGCTTTCGGACAGGGGAGGGCTACACCTTC.

This clone was counted many times. This may be a read error, as it is one base from a much larger clone. The rearrangement links TRBV6-1 to TRBJ1-5, with no clear D. Germline lookup yields CDR1 MNHNS and CDR2 SASEGT. The CDR3 consists of 14 residues. The CDR3 protein is CASSEGYSNQPRHF. The CDR3 region has the DNA TGTGCCAGCAGTGAGGGATATAGCAATCAGCCCCGGCATTTT.

This clone was recorded many times. The rearrangement joins TRBV7-2 to TRBJ2-6, with D maybe TRBD1 (6 bases). Germline V gene lookup returns CDR1 SGHTA and CDR2 FQGNSA. V was trimmed by 7 bases and J by 4 bases, leaving 11 bases between them. The length of the CDR3 is 14 residues. CDR3 residues: CASTQGSGANVLTF. DNA for the CDR3: TGTGCCAGCACGCAGGGGTCCGGGGCCAACGTCCTGACTTTC. The full variable domain, its missing parts supplied by reference TRBV7-2 and TRBJ2-6, is GAGVSQSPSNKVTEKGKDVELRCDPISGHTALYWYRQSLGQGLEFLIYFQGNSAPDKSGLPSDRFSAERTGGSVSTLTIQRTQQEDSAVYLCASTQGSGANVLTFGAGSRLTVL.

This clone was observed a few times. Given a much more abundant clone one base away, this may be a read error. CDR3: CSAIGREISYEQYF. For the CDR3, the DNA is TGCAGTGCTATTGGGCGGGAGATTTCCTACGAGCAGTACTTC. The V gene is TRBV20-1, the J gene TRBJ2-7, with 7 bases lining up with TRBD2. V was pared by 4 bases and J by 1 base, with 7 bases of the junction left unmatched. CDR1 is DFQATT, CDR2 SNEGSKA, per germline (reference sequence). This CDR3 has 14 amino acids.

This clone was recorded at least ten times. The chain carries TRBV5-1 and TRBJ2-3; D is possibly TRBD2 (5 bases). The CDR3 totals 14 residues. V gave up 4 bases and J gave up 4 bases, with 13 bases separating them. CDR1 is SGHRS and CDR2 is YFSETQ in the germline V gene. The CDR3 spells CASSPSPLADTQYF. Written as DNA, the CDR3 is TGCGCCAGCAGCCCTAGCCCTCTCGCAGATACGCAGTATTTT.

This clone was seen at least ten times. The chain employs TRBV20-1 and TRBJ2-7; TRBD2 matches 7 bases. This CDR3 has 12 amino acids. V was pared by 5 bases and J by 1 base, with 2 bases of the junction left unmatched. CDR1 is DFQATT and CDR2 is SNEGSKA in the germline V gene (reference sequence). The CDR3 reads CSAPGGSYEQYF. The CDR3 bases are TGCAGTGCTCCGGGGGGTTCCTACGAGCAGTACTTC.

The gene calls are TRBV4-1 and TRBJ2-7; TRBD1 aligns across 8 bases. From germline, CDR1 is MGHRA and CDR2 YSYEKL. Trimming removed 1 base from V and 1 base from J; junction bases left unmatched: 6. CDR3 length equals 16 residues. The CDR3 here is CASSQVGQGSSYEQYF. The DNA for the CDR3 is TGCGCCAGCAGCCAAGTTGGACAGGGTAGTTCCTACGAGCAGTACTTC.

In its sample, this clone ranks as medium-sized. V is TRBV27 and J is TRBJ1-5, with unresolved D. Trimming cost V 5 bases and J 5 bases, with 13 bases left between them. Germline V gene data show CDR1 as MNHEY and CDR2 as SMNVEV (reference sequence). The CDR3 consists of 14 residues. The CDR3 sequence: CASSPVDTYQPQHF. The CDR3 region has the DNA TGTGCCAGCAGTCCCGTTGACACCTATCAGCCCCAGCATTTT.

This clone was detected many times. The CDR3 DNA reads TGCAGTGCTGGAGGCGGGGGGTACAATGAGCAGTTCTTC. Translation: CSAGGGGYNEQFF. J is TRBJ2-1 and V is TRBV20-1, with 8 positions matching TRBD2. The CDR3 covers 13 residues. Trimming cost V 5 bases and J 4 bases; bases outside gene matches: 4. In germline, CDR1 is DFQATT, CDR2 SNEGSKA (reference sequence).

The sample holds many counts of this clone. The chain is built from TRBV11-1 and TRBJ2-3; 11 nucleotides line up with TRBD1. The germline CDR1 and CDR2 sequences are SGHAT and FQDESV (reference sequence). This CDR3 is 15 amino acids long. The V and J ends lost 3 bases and 4 bases, in that order; junction bases with no gene match: 3. The CDR3 spells CASSLGTGGADTQYF. CDR3 sequence (DNA): TGTGCCAGCAGCTTGGGGACAGGGGGGGCAGATACGCAGTATTTT. Full variable domain (missing parts from reference TRBV11-1 and TRBJ2-3): EAEVAQSPRYKITEKSQAVAFWCDPISGHATLYWYRQILGQGPELLVQFQDESVVDDSQLPKDRFSAERLKGVDSTLKIQPAELGDSAMYLCASSLGTGGADTQYFGPGTRLTVL.

Of note for this clone: One junction end does not reproduce the germline sequence, and a read error may be involved. The chain recombines TRBV7-3 with TRBJ2-3; the match to TRBD2 covers 13 bases. Germline CDR1 reads SGHTA; CDR2 reads FQGTGA. The CDR3 covers 15 residues. The CDR3 DNA reads TGTGCCATCAGCTGGACTAGCGGGAGTTCATATACGCAGTATTTT. Encoded protein: CAISWTSGSSYTQYF.

There are a few counts of this clone. The chain is built from TRBV19 and TRBJ2-7; tentatively, D is TRBD1 (6 bases). V lost 8 bases, J lost 3 bases, and 20 bases lay in between. Germline V gene data show CDR1 as LNHDA and CDR2 as SQIVND (reference sequence). The CDR3 is made up of 15 amino acids. The CDR3 DNA sequence: TGTGCCAGTCGGAAGACCCGGGACACCCTCTACGAGCAGTACTTC. As protein: CASRKTRDTLYEQYF.

The table lists this clone with many counts. Since a much larger clone is just one base distant, this may be a read error. The CDR3 carries no conserved terminal phenylalanine or tryptophan, so it likely arises from a read error. The chain has TRBV2 and TRBJ2-3, with 8 bases matching TRBD2. The V gene end was trimmed by 10 bases and the J gene end by 0 bases; junction bases not matched to a gene: 9. The length of the CDR3 is 15 residues. CDR1 SNHLY and CDR2 FYNNEI come from the germline V gene. The CDR3 region has the DNA TGTGCCACCGAAACTAGCGGATCTAGCACAGATACGCAGTATTCT. This gives the protein CATETSGSSTDTQYS.

There are a few counts of this clone. This sequence joins TRBV6-1 and TRBJ2-7, with D hard to call. The V gene lost 11 bases and the J gene lost 1 base, with 18 bases spanning the gap. The germline V gene encodes CDR1 MNHNS and CDR2 SASEGT. The CDR3 consists of 14 residues. The CDR3 coding sequence is TGTGCCGGTTTCGAGTACGGGTTTTCCTACGAGCAGTACTTC. Translating it yields CAGFEYGFSYEQYF.

In this sample, this clone turned up many times. J is TRBJ1-2 and V is TRBV2; perhaps TRBD1 as D (5 bases). This CDR3 region has 14 residues. The V end was cut by 4 bases, the J end by 2 bases, with 11 bases between. CDR1 and CDR2 from the germline V gene are SNHLY and FYNNEI. This chain's CDR3 is CASSVFRANYGYTF. The DNA for the CDR3 is TGTGCCAGCAGTGTATTCAGGGCGAACTATGGCTACACCTTC. The full variable domain, its missing parts supplied by reference TRBV2 and TRBJ1-2, is EPEVTQTPSHQVTQMGQEVILRCVPISNHLYFYWYRQILGQKVEFLVSFYNNEISEKSEIFDDQFSVERPDGSNFTLKIRSTKLEDSAMYFCASSVFRANYGYTFGSGTRLTVV.

J is TRBJ2-7 and V is TRBV4-2; 13 nucleotides line up with TRBD2. V shed 4 bases, J shed 6 bases, and the junction held 0 bases outside the gene matches. This CDR3 region has 13 residues. CDR1 is LGHNA, CDR2 YNFKEQ, per germline. The CDR3 DNA reads TGTGCCAGCAGCCGACTAGCGGGAGGCGAGCAGTACTTC. The encoded protein is CASSRLAGGEQYF.

This clone was detected only a few times. Other DNA sequences in the sample encode the same CDR3. The genes are TRBV7-2 and TRBJ2-7, with D uncertain. The CDR3 runs to 12 residues. V was pared by 4 bases and J by 2 bases, with 6 bases between. Germline V gives CDR1 SGHTA, CDR2 FQGNSA. CDR3 coding DNA: TGTGCCAGCAGCTCAGGACCCTACGAGCAGTACTTC. It codes for CASSSGPYEQYF. The full variable domain, rest sourced from reference TRBV7-2 and TRBJ2-7, is GAGVSQSPSNKVTEKGKDVELRCDPISGHTALYWYRQSLGQGLEFLIYFQGNSAPDKSGLPSDRFSAERTGGSVSTLTIQRTQQEDSAVYLCASSSGPYEQYFGPGTRLTVT.

At least ten counts were recorded for this clone. The chain uses TRBV7-2 and TRBJ1-5, with D tentatively TRBD1 (5 bases). Germline V lookup: CDR1 SGHTA, CDR2 FQGNSA. Trimming stripped 2 bases from V and 0 bases from J, with 11 bases between. The CDR3 consists of 16 residues. The CDR3 sequence is CASSLKGIYSNQPQHF. The CDR3 coding sequence is TGTGCCAGCAGCTTAAAGGGGATATATAGCAATCAGCCCCAGCATTTT.

This clone came up many times. This sequence may be a read error, since a much larger clone differs from it by one base. This rearrangement joins TRBV19 to TRBJ1-1, with D possibly being TRBD1 (6 bases). The germline V gene has CDR1 LNHDA and CDR2 SQIVND (reference sequence). This CDR3 region has 12 residues. For the CDR3, the DNA is TGTGCCAGTAGTGATGTCGGGACAAAGACTTCCTTT. This sequence encodes CASSDVGTKTSF. Variable domain in full (rest from reference TRBV19 and TRBJ1-1): DGGITQSPKYLFRKEGQNVTLSCEQNLNHDAMYWYRQDPGQGLRLIYYSQIVNDFQKGDIAEGYSVSREKKESFPLTVTSAQKNPTAFYLCASSDVGTKTSFGQGTRLTVV.

The chain joins TRBV19 to TRBJ1-5, with 7 bases fitting TRBD1. This CDR3 is built from 17 residues. The germline V gene has CDR1 LNHDA and CDR2 SQIVND (reference sequence). V trimming: 9 bases; J trimming: 0 bases; junction bases outside the gene matches: 14. DNA for the CDR3: TGTGCCAGGCATCATATCGGGGACAGCTATAGCAATCAGCCCCAGCATTTT. Its translation: CARHHIGDSYSNQPQHF.